A single sample is the source of the 8 T cell receptor beta chains below, sequenced in a study of blood T cell repertoires in COVID-19 (dated by TCRdb to the early 2020s). Receptor libraries were prepared by the immunoSEQ multiplex PCR assay. Held by TCRdb, this immuneACCESS table contains in-frame sequences only and omits some clones. Under half of the omission traces to an unresolved V gene where checked; the cause of the rest is unknown. The sample yields over 250,000 clones; under 95% were counted once. 2.6% of the sample is held by the ten biggest clonotypes. The sample consisted of PBMCs or T cells enriched from blood (not recorded which). These receptors all come from a man in his sixties who had recovered from COVID-19.

As DNA, the CDR3 is TGCAGTGCTAGTCAGGGAACTAATGAAAAACTGTTTTTT. Translation gives CSASQGTNEKLFF. The chain carries TRBV20-1 and TRBJ1-4, with a possible D match to TRBD1 (5 bases). The ends were cut back, 3 bases at V and 1 base at J, with 6 bases in the middle. Germline V CDR1 and CDR2: DFQATT, SNEGSKA (reference sequence). CDR3 length: 13 residues.

The chain couples TRBV19 to TRBJ1-5; 9 bases are shared with TRBD1. The CDR3 is 14 residues long. Unmatched junction bases numbered 7, after V lost 7 bases and J lost 6 bases. Per germline, CDR1 LNHDA and CDR2 SQIVND (reference sequence). The CDR3 loop reads CASTRTGVGQPQHF. In DNA, the CDR3 is TGTGCCAGTACCCGGACAGGGGTGGGTCAGCCCCAGCATTTT.

V and J are TRBV7-6 and TRBJ2-5; D is undetermined. This CDR3 contains 15 residues. V was trimmed by 1 base and J by 2 bases, leaving 11 bases between them. Germline CDR1 reads SGHVS; CDR2 reads FNYEAQ. The CDR3 DNA follows: TGTGCCAGCAGCTTAGGACCAGAGAGGCAAGAGACCCAGTACTTC. Its protein product is CASSLGPERQETQYF.

This sequence joins TRBV2 and TRBJ1-1, with D possibly matching TRBD1 (6 bases). This CDR3 has 17 residues. The germline V gene has CDR1 SNHLY and CDR2 FYNNEI. V dropped 4 bases and J dropped 1 base, with 19 bases sitting between them. CDR3 nucleotide sequence: TGTGCCAGCAGTGGACTTAACAGGGAGTTTGGGAACACTGAAGCTTTCTTT. Translating it yields CASSGLNREFGNTEAFF.

The chain carries TRBV11-2 and TRBJ2-1, with TRBD2 matching over 11 bases. The CDR3 is 16 amino acids. Germline lookup yields CDR1 SGHAT and CDR2 FQNNGV. J gave up 2 bases and V 5 bases, and 5 bases lay outside the gene matches. CDR3 region: CASSIIAGGTYNEQFF. The CDR3, as DNA: TGTGCCAGCAGCATCATAGCGGGAGGGACCTACAATGAGCAGTTCTTC.

This sequence joins TRBV30 and TRBJ1-5, with TRBD1 matching 9 bases. Trimming cost V 2 bases and J 0 bases; bases outside gene matches: 8. The CDR3 consists of 17 residues. The V gene's germline CDR1 is GTSNPN and CDR2 SVGIG (reference sequence). The CDR3 sequence: CAWSLGQGPNSNQPQHF. CDR3 sequence (DNA): TGTGCCTGGAGTCTCGGACAGGGGCCTAATAGCAATCAGCCCCAGCATTTT.

J is TRBJ1-2 and V is TRBV18; 7 bases map to TRBD1. Germline lookup yields CDR1 KGHSH and CDR2 LQKENI. Trimming cost V 2 bases and J 2 bases; bases outside gene matches: 8. CDR3 size: 16 residues. CDR3 loop: CASSPKGQRWNYGYTF. CDR3 bases: TGTGCCAGCTCACCAAAGGGACAGCGATGGAACTATGGCTACACCTTC.

The chain combines TRBV7-9 with TRBJ2-7, with TRBD1 matching over 11 bases. CDR1 and CDR2 (germline): SEHNR, FQNEAQ (reference sequence). V dropped 0 bases and J dropped 7; count of bases not matched to a gene: 8. The CDR3 has 16 amino acids. This chain's CDR3 is CASSLAGTGGFQEQYF. The CDR3 region has the DNA TGTGCCAGCAGCTTAGCCGGGACAGGGGGGTTTCAAGAGCAGTACTTC.